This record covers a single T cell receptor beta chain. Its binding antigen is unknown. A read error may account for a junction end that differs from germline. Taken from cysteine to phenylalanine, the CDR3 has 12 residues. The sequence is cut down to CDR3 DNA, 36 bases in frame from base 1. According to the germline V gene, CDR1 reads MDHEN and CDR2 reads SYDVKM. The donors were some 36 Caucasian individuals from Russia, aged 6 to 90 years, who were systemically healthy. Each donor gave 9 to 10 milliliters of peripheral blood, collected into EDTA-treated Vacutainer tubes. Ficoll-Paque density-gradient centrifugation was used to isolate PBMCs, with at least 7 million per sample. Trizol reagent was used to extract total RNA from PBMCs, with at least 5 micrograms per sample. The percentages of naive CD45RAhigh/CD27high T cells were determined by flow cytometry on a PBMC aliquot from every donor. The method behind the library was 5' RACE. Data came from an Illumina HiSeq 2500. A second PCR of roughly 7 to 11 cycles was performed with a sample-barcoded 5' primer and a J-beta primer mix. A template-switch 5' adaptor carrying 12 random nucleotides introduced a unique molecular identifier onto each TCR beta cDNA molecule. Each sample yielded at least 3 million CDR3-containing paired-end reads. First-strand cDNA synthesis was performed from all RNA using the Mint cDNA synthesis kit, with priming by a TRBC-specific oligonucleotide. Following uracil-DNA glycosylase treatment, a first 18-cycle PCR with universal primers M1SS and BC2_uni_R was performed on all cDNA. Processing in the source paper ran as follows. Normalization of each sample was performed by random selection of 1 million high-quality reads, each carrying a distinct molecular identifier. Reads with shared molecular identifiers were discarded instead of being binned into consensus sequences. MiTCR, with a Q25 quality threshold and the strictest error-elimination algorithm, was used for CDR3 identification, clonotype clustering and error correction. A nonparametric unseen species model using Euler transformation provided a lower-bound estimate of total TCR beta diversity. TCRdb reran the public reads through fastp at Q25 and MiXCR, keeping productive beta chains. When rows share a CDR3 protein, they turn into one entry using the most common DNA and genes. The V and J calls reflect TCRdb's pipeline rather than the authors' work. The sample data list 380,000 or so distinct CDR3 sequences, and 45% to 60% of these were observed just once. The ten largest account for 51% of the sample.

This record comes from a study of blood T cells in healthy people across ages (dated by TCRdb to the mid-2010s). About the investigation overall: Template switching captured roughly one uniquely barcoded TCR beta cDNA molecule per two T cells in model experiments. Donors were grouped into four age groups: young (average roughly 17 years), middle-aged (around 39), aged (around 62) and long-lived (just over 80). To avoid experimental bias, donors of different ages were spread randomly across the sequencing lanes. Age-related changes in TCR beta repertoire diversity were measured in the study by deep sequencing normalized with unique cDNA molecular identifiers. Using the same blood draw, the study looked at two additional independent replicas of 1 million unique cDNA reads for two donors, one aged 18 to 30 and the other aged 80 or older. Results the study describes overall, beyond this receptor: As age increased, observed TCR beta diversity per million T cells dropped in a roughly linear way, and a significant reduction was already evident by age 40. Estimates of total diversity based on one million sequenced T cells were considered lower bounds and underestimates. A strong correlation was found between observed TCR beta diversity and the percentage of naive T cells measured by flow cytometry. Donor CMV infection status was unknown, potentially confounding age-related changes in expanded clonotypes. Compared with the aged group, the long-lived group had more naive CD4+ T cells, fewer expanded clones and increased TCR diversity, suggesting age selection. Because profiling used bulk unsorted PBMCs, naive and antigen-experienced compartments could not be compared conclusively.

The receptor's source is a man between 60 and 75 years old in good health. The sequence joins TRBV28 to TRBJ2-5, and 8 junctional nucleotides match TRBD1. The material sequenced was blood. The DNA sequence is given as TGTGCCGGCAGTTTGGGGGACAGGACAAGGTACTTC. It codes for CAGSLGDRTRYF.